This TCR beta chain was sequenced during a study of TIL therapy for anti-PD-1-resistant metastatic lung cancer. As for time point: pre-treatment sample, taken before nivolumab and TIL therapy. Most excised metastases sampled were pleural nodules or supraclavicular lymph nodes. Remarks on this clone: Its target is unknown.

Sequencing used immunoSEQ v3. Assay used: immunoSEQ multiplex PCR; TCRdb lists only in-frame clones, some missing. The sample comprises approximately 97,000 clones, roughly 65% of which are singletons, and approximately 11% rests with the top ten. Germline assignment: CDR1 LGHDT and CDR2 YNNKEL (reference sequence). The ends lost 0 bases at V and 2 bases at J; junction bases unmatched: 6. CDR3 size: 17 residues. Study conclusions and caveats: Many TIL product clones were absent from baseline tumor, suggesting clonal contraction.

J is TRBJ2-7 and V is TRBV3-1 (or the pseudogene TRBV3-2); TRBD2 matches at 11 bases. Material: tumor tissue, obtained at baseline. This receptor was taken from a person aged 25 to 79 with non-small cell lung cancer. In DNA form, the CDR3 reads TGTGCCAGCAGCCAAGATCGACTAGCGGGGTCAACCTACGAGCAGTACTTC. It translates to CASSQDRLAGSTYEQYF.